These 21 T cell receptor beta chains were sequenced from one sample in a study of blood T cell repertoires in COVID-19. Some clones are missing from TCRdb's copy, which holds only in-frame ones; the method was immunoSEQ multiplex PCR. The sample holds about 80,000 clones, about 83% seen once. The sequenced sample consisted of peripheral blood. The receptors were sampled from a man aged 80 or over with active or convalescent COVID-19.

The chain employs TRBV27 and TRBJ2-7; 8 bases agree with TRBD2. Germline loops: CDR1 MNHEY, CDR2 SMNVEV (reference sequence). V gave up 3 bases and J gave up 1 base; unmatched junction bases: 8. This CDR3 region has 16 residues. The CDR3 spells CASSFKASGLSYEQYF. For the CDR3, the DNA is TGTGCCAGCAGTTTTAAGGCTAGCGGGTTATCCTACGAGCAGTACTTC.

This rearrangement joins TRBV10-3 to TRBJ2-7; 9 bases map to TRBD1. Trimming removed 10 bases from V and 5 bases from J; junction bases left unmatched: 9. Per germline, CDR1 ENHRY and CDR2 SYGVKD. The CDR3 extends over 13 amino acids. CDR3 region: CANKGGQGDEQYF. The DNA of the CDR3 is TGTGCCAATAAGGGGGGACAGGGAGACGAGCAGTACTTC.

The chain is built from TRBV6-1 and TRBJ2-1; TRBD2 agrees at 7 bases. The CDR3 has 15 amino acids. J lost 4 bases, V lost 3 bases, and 6 bases had no gene match. Looked up from germline, CDR1 is MNHNS and CDR2 is SASEGT. The DNA of the CDR3 is TGTGCCAGCAGTGAGGGGCGGGAGATATACAATGAGCAGTTCTTC. This codes for CASSEGREIYNEQFF.

The chain links TRBV15 to TRBJ1-1, with D possibly matching TRBD1 (6 bases). Germline V gives CDR1 LNHNV, CDR2 YYDKDF (reference sequence). Trimming cost V 3 bases and J 3 bases, with 14 bases left between them. The CDR3 has 15 residues. CDR3 loop: CATSRRTVLYTEAFF. CDR3 in DNA: TGTGCCACCAGCAGGAGGACAGTGCTCTACACTGAAGCTTTCTTT.

The CDR3 loop reads CASSSGGRGNTIYF. As DNA, the CDR3 is TGCGCCAGCAGCTCGGGAGGGCGCGGAAACACCATATATTTT. The chain has TRBV5-1 and TRBJ1-3; D gene unclear. The CDR3 is 14 amino acids. Germline V CDR1 and CDR2: SGHRS, YFSETQ. Trimming stripped 3 bases from V and 4 bases from J, with 11 bases between.

The V and J genes are TRBV27 and TRBJ1-6; TRBD1 matches 7 bases. The CDR3 spans 16 residues. The germline gives CDR1 MNHEY, CDR2 SMNVEV (reference sequence). Unmatched junction bases numbered 3, after V lost 0 bases and J lost 4 bases. The DNA for the CDR3 is TGTGCCAGCAGTTTATCGACGACAGGGTATAATTCACCCCTCCACTTT. Protein product: CASSLSTTGYNSPLHF.

This clone was counted only a few times. The gene calls are TRBV7-9 and TRBJ1-2; the D is unclear. Germline V gives CDR1 SEHNR, CDR2 FQNEAQ (reference sequence). V lost 5 bases and J lost 4, with 23 bases in between. The CDR3 sequence is 17 residues long. The CDR3: CASSEIWEVVGSYGYTF. In nucleotides, the CDR3 is TGTGCCAGCAGCGAGATCTGGGAGGTCGTCGGGTCCTATGGCTACACCTTC.

In this sample, this clone turned up a few times. The chain couples TRBV19 to TRBJ2-6; D is perhaps TRBD1 (5 bases). CDR1 is LNHDA, CDR2 SQIVND, per germline (reference sequence). The V and J ends lost 4 bases and 3 bases respectively, with 10 bases between them. The CDR3 runs to 15 residues. Here the CDR3 DNA reads TGTGCCAGTAGTACCGGACACGATGGGGCCAACGTCCTGACTTTC. Translated, it gives CASSTGHDGANVLTF.

The V and J genes are TRBV4-3 and TRBJ1-1; no reliable D call. This CDR3 has 14 amino acids. In germline, CDR1 is LGHNA, CDR2 YSLEER. Trimming stripped 4 bases from V and 1 base from J, with 10 bases between. The CDR3: CASSPRVENTEAFF. CDR3 nucleotides: TGCGCCAGCAGCCCTCGGGTGGAGAACACTGAAGCTTTCTTT.

The chain couples TRBV12-5 to TRBJ2-2; D might be TRBD1 (5 bases). The germline V gene encodes CDR1 LGHNT and CDR2 FRNRAP. Trimming removed 1 base at V and 1 base at J, with 10 bases between. This CDR3 is 16 amino acids long. In nucleotides, the CDR3 is TGTGCTAGTGGTTTGGACCCTGACAGGAACACCGGGGAGCTGTTTTTT. It codes for CASGLDPDRNTGELFF.

The chain links TRBV5-1 to TRBJ2-3, with D uncertain. This CDR3 has 12 amino acids. Trimming removed 4 bases from V and 6 bases from J, with 9 bases in between. The germline V gene has CDR1 SGHRS and CDR2 YFSETQ. The CDR3 nucleotides are TGCGCCAGCAGCGACCTCGGGGATACGCAGTATTTT. It specifies CASSDLGDTQYF.

The J gene is TRBJ1-3, the V gene TRBV29-1; 9 bases agree with TRBD1. The junction had 4 bases not matched to a gene; V was cut back by 4 bases and J by 6 bases. CDR3 length equals 13 residues. Germline lookup yields CDR1 SQVTM and CDR2 ANQGSEA. CDR3 in amino acids: CSVVWTGANTIYF. Here the CDR3 DNA reads TGCAGCGTTGTGTGGACAGGGGCAAACACCATATATTTT.

This clone has just one count. The V and J genes are TRBV12-2 and TRBJ2-3; the D segment call TRBD2 is taken from the table without a DNA check. TRBV12-2 is marked as a pseudogene. The length of the CDR3 is 16 residues. The CDR3 region is CASRFPTSGGTDTQYF. DNA of the CDR3: TGTGCAAGTCGCTTTCCAACTAGCGGGGGGACAGATACGCAGTATTTT.

Only a few counts were recorded for this clone. This rearrangement joins TRBV18 to TRBJ2-5, with TRBD1 as a possible D gene (6 bases). Germline V CDR1 and CDR2: KGHSH, LQKENI. The CDR3 is made up of 13 amino acids. Trimming shortened V by 4 bases and J by 2 bases, and 8 bases separated the two germline ends. The CDR3, as DNA: TGTGCCAGCTCACTTGACAGGCAAGAGACCCAGTACTTC. Protein product: CASSLDRQETQYF.

The V gene is TRBV5-1, the J gene TRBJ1-4; no clear D. The CDR3 has 14 residues. V gave up 6 bases and J gave up 0 bases, with 9 bases separating them. Looked up from germline, CDR1 is SGHRS and CDR2 is YFSETQ. CDR3 bases: TGCGCCAGCAAGGCAGGCCCAACTAATGAAAAACTGTTTTTT. As protein: CASKAGPTNEKLFF.

The V call is TRBV2, the J call TRBJ1-4; TRBD1 matches at 7 bases. CDR3 length: 13 residues. The trim removed 7 bases at V and 8 bases at J, leaving 7 bases unmatched. The V gene's germline CDR1 is SNHLY and CDR2 FYNNEI. DNA for the CDR3: TGTGCCAGCACCGACAGGGTTGGAGAAAAACTGTTTTTT. Amino acid sequence: CASTDRVGEKLFF.

The chain carries TRBV11-3 and TRBJ2-5; 11 nucleotides line up with TRBD1. CDR3 size: 15 residues. Per germline, CDR1 SGHNT and CDR2 YENEEA. V lost 5 bases and J lost 1; bases outside the gene matches: 3. The DNA for the CDR3 is TGTGCCAGCAGCCCCGGGACAGGGGGCCAAGAGACCCAGTACTTC. Protein sequence: CASSPGTGGQETQYF.

This rearrangement joins TRBV5-8 to TRBJ1-5; unclear D gene. Per germline, CDR1 SGHTS and CDR2 YDEGEE. Trimming removed 0 bases from V and 4 bases from J, with 11 bases in between. This CDR3 contains 15 residues. In nucleotides, the CDR3 is TGTGCCAGCAGCTTGGAGCCCGCCTCTAATCAGCCCCAGCATTTT. Amino acids: CASSLEPASNQPQHF. Using reference TRBV5-8 and TRBJ1-5 for the parts outside the CDR3, the full variable domain is EAGVTQSPTHLIKTRGQQATLRCSPISGHTSVYWYQQALGLGLQFLLWYDEGEERNRGNFPPRFSGRQFPNYSSELNVNALELEDSALYLCASSLEPASNQPQHFGDGTRLSIL.

The chain links TRBV12-3 or TRBV12-4 to TRBJ2-7; D is unresolved. Trimming cost V 1 base and J 7 bases, with 11 bases left between them. The length of the CDR3 is 13 residues. CDR3 in amino acids: CASSLGFTREQYF. In DNA form, the CDR3 reads TGTGCCAGCAGTTTAGGGTTCACGAGGGAGCAGTACTTC.

The gene calls are TRBV4-1 and TRBJ2-4; the D gene is possibly TRBD1 (5 bases). V lost 3 bases, J lost 1 base, and 10 bases lay in between. The CDR3 has 15 residues. In germline, CDR1 is MGHRA, CDR2 YSYEKL. The CDR3: CASSQTTEAKNIQYF. DNA of the CDR3: TGCGCCAGCAGCCAGACGACAGAGGCCAAAAACATTCAGTACTTC.

The chain uses TRBV9 and TRBJ1-1; a possible D gene is TRBD1 (5 bases). Per the germline V gene, CDR1 is SGDLS and CDR2 is YYNGEE. The germline V and J ends were trimmed by 0 bases and 3 bases, with 9 bases remaining between them. The CDR3 sequence is 14 residues long. CDR3 sequence: CASSVDEGDTEAFF. CDR3 DNA: TGTGCCAGCAGCGTAGACGAAGGGGACACTGAAGCTTTCTTT.